The T cell receptor (beta chain) under discussion was sequenced for a study of T cell responses to AZD1222 COVID-19 vaccine. V gave up 1 base and J gave up 6 bases, with 7 bases separating them. The CDR3 totals 12 residues. Germline CDR1 SEHNR, CDR2 FQNEAQ (reference sequence). This clone was seen just once. Clones were read by immunoSEQ multiplex PCR, and TCRdb kept only the in-frame ones, dropping some. Found here are approximately 140,000 clones, 90% to 95% of them singletons; the top ten hold roughly 1.2%. The chain has TRBV7-9 and TRBJ2-7; D is possibly TRBD1 (5 bases). This specimen consisted of peripheral blood, obtained on day 0 of AZD1222 vaccination. The clonotype comes from an adult in good health. The CDR3 sequence: CASSLGRGEQYV. The CDR3 region has the DNA TGTGCCAGCAGCTTAGGAAGGGGCGAGCAGTACGTC.